A selection of T cell receptor beta chains follows, all from one sample in a study of T-cell memory formation after mild COVID-19. Each CDR3 protein is one row after TCRdb ran MiXCR on the 5' RACE reads. This table has approximately 560,000 distinct CDR3 sequences, roughly 17% appearing once. The sequenced sample was PBMCs or a T cell subset sorted from them (not recorded which). The source of these receptors is an adult woman who had mild COVID-19 (a few samples of this study predate the infection). Cell type and time point are not known. Both conserved end residues are part of each CDR3. The order of the fields is D gene, J gene, V gene, clone size, CDR3 DNA, CDR3 protein. D genes are given only for firm matches. Expanded clones are given a class, and other clones once, few, many or no size at all.

d_call: NA; j_call: TRBJ1-2; v_call: TRBV11-2; clone_size: NA; cdr3_nt: TGTGCCAGCAGCTTAGAGCCAGGGGCTTTTTACGGCTACACCTTC; cdr3_aa: CASSLEPGAFYGYTF
d_call: NA; j_call: TRBJ1-5; v_call: TRBV5-5; clone_size: NA; cdr3_nt: TGTGCCAGCAGCTTGGACCCATCTCATCAGCCCAAGCATTTT; cdr3_aa: CASSLDPSHQPKHF
d_call: NA; j_call: TRBJ1-5; v_call: TRBV24-1; clone_size: few; cdr3_nt: TGTGCCACCAGTGATCAACGTGGGATCGGCAATCAGCCCCAGCATTTT; cdr3_aa: CATSDQRGIGNQPQHF
d_call: NA; j_call: TRBJ2-1; v_call: TRBV5-5; clone_size: few; cdr3_nt: TGTGCCAGCAGCATCAGGCCCACGAGGGGGGGTGTTTACAATGAGCAGTTCTTC; cdr3_aa: CASSIRPTRGGVYNEQFF
d_call: TRBD1; j_call: TRBJ2-5; v_call: TRBV24-1; clone_size: few; cdr3_nt: TGTGCCACCAGTGACCGAAGGGAGACAGGGAAGTACTTC; cdr3_aa: CATSDRRETGKYF
d_call: TRBD1; j_call: TRBJ2-7; v_call: TRBV30; clone_size: few; cdr3_nt: TGTGCCTGGAGTAAAGGGGGCGGCTCCTACGAGCAGTACTTC; cdr3_aa: CAWSKGGGSYEQYF
d_call: NA; j_call: TRBJ2-1; v_call: TRBV21-1; clone_size: NA; cdr3_nt: TGTGCCAGCAGCAAAGACGTTGGGGAAAGCCTAGTCCTCTCCTACAATGAGCAGTTCTTC; cdr3_aa: CASSKDVGESLVLSYNEQFF
d_call: NA; j_call: TRBJ2-7; v_call: TRBV7-8; clone_size: many; cdr3_nt: TGTGCCAGCAGCTTAATCGGCGAGCAGTACTTC; cdr3_aa: CASSLIGEQYF
d_call: TRBD1; j_call: TRBJ1-1; v_call: TRBV3-1; clone_size: NA; cdr3_nt: TGTGCCAGCAGCCTGGAATGGGACAGGGACACTGAAGCTTTCTTT; cdr3_aa: CASSLEWDRDTEAFF
d_call: TRBD2; j_call: TRBJ2-7; v_call: TRBV5-1; clone_size: NA; cdr3_nt: TGCGCCAGCAGCACAGGACTAGCGGGATCCTACGAGCAGTACTTC; cdr3_aa: CASSTGLAGSYEQYF
d_call: NA; j_call: TRBJ1-2; v_call: TRBV19; clone_size: NA; cdr3_nt: TGTGCCAGTACCGACAGGTATGGCTACACCTTC; cdr3_aa: CASTDRYGYTF
d_call: NA; j_call: TRBJ1-1; v_call: TRBV5-6; clone_size: few; cdr3_nt: TGTGCCAGCAGCTCCTCATGGGGGGTGATGAACACTGAAGCTTTCTTT; cdr3_aa: CASSSSWGVMNTEAFF
d_call: TRBD1; j_call: TRBJ2-3; v_call: TRBV12-3/TRBV12-4; clone_size: few; cdr3_nt: TGTGCCAGCAGAACGGGACAGCAGAGGACAGATACGCAGTATTTT; cdr3_aa: CASRTGQQRTDTQYF
d_call: NA; j_call: TRBJ2-7; v_call: TRBV5-1; clone_size: NA; cdr3_nt: TGCGCCAGCAGCTTGGCCGGAACGGGTCGCTCCTACGAGCAGTACTTC; cdr3_aa: CASSLAGTGRSYEQYF
d_call: TRBD2; j_call: TRBJ2-7; v_call: TRBV4-3; clone_size: few; cdr3_nt: TGCGCCAGCAGCCAAGATCAGGTAGCGGGAGTCGAAGCCTACGAGCAGTACTTC; cdr3_aa: CASSQDQVAGVEAYEQYF
d_call: NA; j_call: TRBJ2-2; v_call: TRBV7-9; clone_size: NA; cdr3_nt: TGTGCCAGCAGCTTAGGACGGGAGAACACCGGGGAGCTGTTTTTT; cdr3_aa: CASSLGRENTGELFF
d_call: TRBD1; j_call: TRBJ1-1; v_call: TRBV29-1; clone_size: few; cdr3_nt: TGCAGCGTTTTCCCGACAGGGAAAATCTCTGAAGCTTTCTTT; cdr3_aa: CSVFPTGKISEAFF
d_call: NA; j_call: TRBJ2-5; v_call: TRBV7-9; clone_size: NA; cdr3_nt: TGTGCCAGCAGCTTTCGGCACAGAGCTCTGACCCAGTGGCAAGAGACCCAGTACTTC; cdr3_aa: CASSFRHRALTQWQETQYF
d_call: NA; j_call: TRBJ2-7; v_call: TRBV30; clone_size: NA; cdr3_nt: TGTGCCAGCGCCCAGGGGCCGAGCTCCTACGAGCAGTACTTC; cdr3_aa: CASAQGPSSYEQYF
d_call: NA; j_call: TRBJ2-7; v_call: TRBV21-1; clone_size: few; cdr3_nt: TGTGCCAGCAGCAAAGTGCAGGCTTTCGGCTACGAGCAGTACTTC; cdr3_aa: CASSKVQAFGYEQYF
d_call: TRBD1; j_call: TRBJ2-5; v_call: TRBV5-1; clone_size: few; cdr3_nt: TGCGCCAGCAGTAACCACGGGACAGGGGAAGAGACCCAGTACTTC; cdr3_aa: CASSNHGTGEETQYF